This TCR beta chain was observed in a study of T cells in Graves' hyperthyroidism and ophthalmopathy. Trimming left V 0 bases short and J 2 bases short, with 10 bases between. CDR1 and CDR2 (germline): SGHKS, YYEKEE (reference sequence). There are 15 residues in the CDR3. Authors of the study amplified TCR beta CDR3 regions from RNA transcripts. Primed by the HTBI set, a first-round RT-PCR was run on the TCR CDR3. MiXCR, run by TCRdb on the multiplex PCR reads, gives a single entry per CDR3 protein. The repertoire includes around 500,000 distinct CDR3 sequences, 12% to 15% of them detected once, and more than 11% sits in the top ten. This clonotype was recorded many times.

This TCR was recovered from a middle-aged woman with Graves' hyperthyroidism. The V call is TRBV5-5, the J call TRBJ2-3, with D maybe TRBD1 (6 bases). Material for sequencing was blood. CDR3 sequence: CASSLAGDHTDTQYF. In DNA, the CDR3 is TGTGCCAGCAGCTTGGCAGGGGACCACACAGATACGCAGTATTTT.